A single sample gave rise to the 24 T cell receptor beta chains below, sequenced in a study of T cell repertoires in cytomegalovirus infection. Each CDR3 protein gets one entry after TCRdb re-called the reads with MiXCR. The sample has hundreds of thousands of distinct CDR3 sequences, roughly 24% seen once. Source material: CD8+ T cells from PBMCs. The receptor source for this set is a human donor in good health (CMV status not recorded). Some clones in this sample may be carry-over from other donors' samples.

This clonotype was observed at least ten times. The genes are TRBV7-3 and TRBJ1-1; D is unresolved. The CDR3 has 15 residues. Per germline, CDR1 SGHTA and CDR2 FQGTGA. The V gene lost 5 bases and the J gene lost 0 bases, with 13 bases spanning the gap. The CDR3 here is CASSHPASLNTEAFF. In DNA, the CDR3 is TGTGCCAGCAGCCACCCCGCCTCCTTGAACACTGAAGCTTTCTTT.

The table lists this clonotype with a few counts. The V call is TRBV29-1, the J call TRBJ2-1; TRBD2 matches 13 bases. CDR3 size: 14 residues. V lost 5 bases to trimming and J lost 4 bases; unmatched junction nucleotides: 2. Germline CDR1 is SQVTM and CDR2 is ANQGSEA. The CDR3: CSVPGLAGYNEQFF. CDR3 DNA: TGCAGCGTTCCGGGACTAGCGGGGTACAATGAGCAGTTCTTC.

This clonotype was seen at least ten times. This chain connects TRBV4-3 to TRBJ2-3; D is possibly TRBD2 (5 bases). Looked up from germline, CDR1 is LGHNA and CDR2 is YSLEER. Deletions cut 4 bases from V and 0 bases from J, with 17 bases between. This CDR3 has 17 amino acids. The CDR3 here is CASSLRGTVTSTDTQYF. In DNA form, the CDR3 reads TGCGCCAGCAGCCTTCGGGGAACGGTCACTAGCACAGATACGCAGTATTTT.

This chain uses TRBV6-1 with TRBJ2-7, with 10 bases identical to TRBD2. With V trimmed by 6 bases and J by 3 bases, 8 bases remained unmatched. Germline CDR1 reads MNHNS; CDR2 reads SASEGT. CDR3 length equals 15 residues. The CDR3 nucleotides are TGTGCCAGCAGCCCCCCTAGCGGGGGTGACTACGAGCAGTACGTC. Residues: CASSPPSGGDYEQYV.

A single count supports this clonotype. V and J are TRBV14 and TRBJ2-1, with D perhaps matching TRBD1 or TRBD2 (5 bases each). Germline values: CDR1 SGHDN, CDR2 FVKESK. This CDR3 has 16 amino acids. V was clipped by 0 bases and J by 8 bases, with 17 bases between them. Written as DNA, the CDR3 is TGTGCCAGCAGCCAAGATCCCCTAGGAAGGGACGATGAGCAGTTCTTC. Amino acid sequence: CASSQDPLGRDDEQFF.

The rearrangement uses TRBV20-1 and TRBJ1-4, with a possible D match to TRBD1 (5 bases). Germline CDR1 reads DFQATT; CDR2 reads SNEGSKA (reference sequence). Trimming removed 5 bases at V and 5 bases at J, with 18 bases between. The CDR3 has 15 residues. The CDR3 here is CSAVRQWPLNEKLFF. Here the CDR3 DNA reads TGCAGTGCTGTCCGACAGTGGCCCCTAAATGAAAAACTGTTTTTT.

DNA for the CDR3: TGTGCCAGCAGCTCCGGGACAGGAGCTTCACCCCTCCACTTT. Amino acid sequence: CASSSGTGASPLHF. The V call is TRBV5-6, the J call TRBJ1-6; 8 positions match TRBD1. The CDR3 spans 14 residues. V shed 3 bases and J 9 bases; nucleotides not matched to a gene: 5. CDR1 is SGHDT and CDR2 is YYEEEE in the germline V gene.

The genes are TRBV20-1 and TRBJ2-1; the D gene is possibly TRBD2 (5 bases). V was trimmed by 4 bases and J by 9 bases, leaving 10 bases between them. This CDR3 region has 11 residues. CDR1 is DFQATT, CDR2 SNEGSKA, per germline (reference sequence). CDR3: CSAIDGSEQFF. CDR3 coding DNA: TGCAGTGCTATAGATGGGAGTGAGCAGTTCTTC.

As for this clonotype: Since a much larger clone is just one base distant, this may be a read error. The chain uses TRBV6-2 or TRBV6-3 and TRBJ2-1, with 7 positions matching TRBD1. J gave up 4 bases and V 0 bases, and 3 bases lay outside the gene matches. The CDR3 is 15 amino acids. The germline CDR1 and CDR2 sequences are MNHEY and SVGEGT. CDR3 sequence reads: CASSYSGQPYNEQFF. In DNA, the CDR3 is TGTGCCAGCAGTTACTCGGGACAGCCTTACAATGAGCAGTTCTTC.

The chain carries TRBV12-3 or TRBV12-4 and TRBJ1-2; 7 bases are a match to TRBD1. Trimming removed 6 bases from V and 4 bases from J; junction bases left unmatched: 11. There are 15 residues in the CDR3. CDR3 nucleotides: TGTGCCAGCAGGCCTACCAGGGGGTCGAGCTATGGCTACACCTTC. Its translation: CASRPTRGSSYGYTF.

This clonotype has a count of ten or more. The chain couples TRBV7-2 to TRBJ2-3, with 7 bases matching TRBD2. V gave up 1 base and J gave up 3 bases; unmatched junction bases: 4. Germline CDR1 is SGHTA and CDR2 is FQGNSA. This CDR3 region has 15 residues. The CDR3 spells CASSLVLRGTDTQYF. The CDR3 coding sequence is TGTGCCAGCAGCTTAGTGTTGCGGGGGACAGATACGCAGTATTTT.

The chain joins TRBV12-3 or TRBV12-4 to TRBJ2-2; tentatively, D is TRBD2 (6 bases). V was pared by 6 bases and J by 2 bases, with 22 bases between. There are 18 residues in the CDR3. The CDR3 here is CASRSGDFDRLNTGELFF. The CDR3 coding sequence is TGTGCCAGCAGGTCGGGAGACTTCGACAGACTCAACACCGGGGAGCTGTTTTTT.

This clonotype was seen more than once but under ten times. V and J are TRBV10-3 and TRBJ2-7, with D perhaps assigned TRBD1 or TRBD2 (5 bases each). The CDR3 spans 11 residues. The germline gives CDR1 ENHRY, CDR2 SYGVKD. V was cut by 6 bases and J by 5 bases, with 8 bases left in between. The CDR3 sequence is CAIRRGHEQYF. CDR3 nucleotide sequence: TGTGCCATCAGGAGGGGCCACGAGCAGTACTTC.

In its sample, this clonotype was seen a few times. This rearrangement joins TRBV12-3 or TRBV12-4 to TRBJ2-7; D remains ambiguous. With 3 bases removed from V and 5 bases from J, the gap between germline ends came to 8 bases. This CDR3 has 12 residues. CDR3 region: CASSFSLDEQYF. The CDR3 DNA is TGTGCCAGCAGTTTTAGCTTAGACGAGCAGTACTTC.

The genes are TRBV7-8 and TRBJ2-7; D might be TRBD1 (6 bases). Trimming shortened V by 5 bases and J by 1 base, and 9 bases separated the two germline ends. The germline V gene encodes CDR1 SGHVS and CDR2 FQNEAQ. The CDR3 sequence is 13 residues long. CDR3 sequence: CASSQDRSYEQYV. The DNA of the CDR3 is TGTGCCAGCAGCCAAGACAGGTCCTACGAGCAGTACGTC.

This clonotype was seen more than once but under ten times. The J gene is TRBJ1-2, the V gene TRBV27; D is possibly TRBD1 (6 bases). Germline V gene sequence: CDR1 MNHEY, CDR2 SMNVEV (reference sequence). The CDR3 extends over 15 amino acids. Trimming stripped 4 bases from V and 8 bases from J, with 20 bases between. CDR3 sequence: CASSYGGPVAEGYTF. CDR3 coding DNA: TGTGCCAGCAGTTACGGGGGGCCCGTGGCGGAGGGCTACACCTTC.

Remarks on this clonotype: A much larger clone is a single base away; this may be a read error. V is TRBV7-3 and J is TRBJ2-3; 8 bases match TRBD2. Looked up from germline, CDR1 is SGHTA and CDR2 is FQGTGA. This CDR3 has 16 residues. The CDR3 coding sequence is TGTGCCAGCAGCTTTCTTCCGGGGGGGAGCACAGATACGAAGTATTTT. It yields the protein CASSFLPGGSTDTKYF.

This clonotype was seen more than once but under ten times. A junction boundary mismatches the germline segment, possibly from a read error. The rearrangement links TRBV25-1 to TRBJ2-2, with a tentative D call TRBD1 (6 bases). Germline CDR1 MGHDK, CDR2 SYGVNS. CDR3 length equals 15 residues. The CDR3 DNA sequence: TGTACCAGCAGTGAATATCTGGGGGCTGGCGGGGAGCTGTTTTTT. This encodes CTSSEYLGAGGELFF.

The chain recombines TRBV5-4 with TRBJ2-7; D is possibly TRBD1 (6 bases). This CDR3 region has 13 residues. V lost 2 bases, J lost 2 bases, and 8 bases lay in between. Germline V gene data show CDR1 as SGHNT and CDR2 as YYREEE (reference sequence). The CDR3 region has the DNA TGTGCCAGCAGCTTCAGGGGCGCCTACGAGCAGTACTTC. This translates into CASSFRGAYEQYF.

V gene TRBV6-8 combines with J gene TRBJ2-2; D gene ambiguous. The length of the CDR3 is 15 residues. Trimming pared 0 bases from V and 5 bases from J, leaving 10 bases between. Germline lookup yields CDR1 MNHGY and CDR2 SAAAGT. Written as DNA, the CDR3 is TGTGCCAGCAGTTACTCCGGTAGAAGTACCGGGGAGCTGTTTTTT. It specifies CASSYSGRSTGELFF.

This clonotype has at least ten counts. The CDR3 sequence: CASSAPTGYGYTF. The DNA for the CDR3 is TGTGCCAGCAGCGCACCGACAGGGTATGGCTACACCTTC. This chain joins TRBV7-9 and TRBJ1-2; 7 nucleotides align to TRBD1. J was trimmed by 5 bases and V by 5 bases; bases with no gene match: 5. Germline V gene lookup returns CDR1 SEHNR and CDR2 FQNEAQ (reference sequence). CDR3 length: 13 amino acids.

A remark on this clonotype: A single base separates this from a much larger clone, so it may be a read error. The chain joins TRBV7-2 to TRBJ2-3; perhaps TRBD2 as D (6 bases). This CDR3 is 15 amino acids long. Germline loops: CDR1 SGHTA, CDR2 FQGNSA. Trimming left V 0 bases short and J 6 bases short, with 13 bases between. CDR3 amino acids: CASSLAHGGMDTQYF. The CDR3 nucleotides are TGTGCCAGCAGCTTAGCGCATGGGGGGATGGATACGCAGTATTTT. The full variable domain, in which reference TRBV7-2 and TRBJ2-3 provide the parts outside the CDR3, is GAGVSQSPSNKVTEKGKDVELRCDPISGHTALYWYRQSLGQGLEFLIYFQGNSAPDKSGLPSDRFSAERTGGSVSTLTIQRTQQEDSAVYLCASSLAHGGMDTQYFGPGTRLTVL.

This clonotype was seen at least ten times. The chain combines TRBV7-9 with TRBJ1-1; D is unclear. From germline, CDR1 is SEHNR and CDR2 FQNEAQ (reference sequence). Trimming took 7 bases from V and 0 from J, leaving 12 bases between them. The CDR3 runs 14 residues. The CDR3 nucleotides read TGTGCCAGCAATAAAGAAGTCATGAACACTGAAGCTTTCTTT. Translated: CASNKEVMNTEAFF.

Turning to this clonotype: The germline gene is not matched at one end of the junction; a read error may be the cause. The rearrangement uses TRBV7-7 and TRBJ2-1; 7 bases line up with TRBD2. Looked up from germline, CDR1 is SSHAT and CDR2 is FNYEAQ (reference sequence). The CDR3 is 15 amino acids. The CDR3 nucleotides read TGTGCTAGCAGCGGAGGGGAGGGGAGGTACAATGAGCAGTTCTTC. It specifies CASSGGEGRYNEQFF.